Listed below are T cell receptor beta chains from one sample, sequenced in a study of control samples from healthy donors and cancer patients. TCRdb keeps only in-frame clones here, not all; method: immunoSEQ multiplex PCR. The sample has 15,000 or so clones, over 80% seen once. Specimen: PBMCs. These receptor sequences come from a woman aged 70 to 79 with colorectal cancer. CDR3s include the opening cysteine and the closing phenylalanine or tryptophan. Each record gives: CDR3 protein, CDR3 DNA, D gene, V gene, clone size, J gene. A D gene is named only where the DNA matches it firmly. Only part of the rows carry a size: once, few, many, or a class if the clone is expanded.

CASSRQSTNEKLFF TGTGCCAGCTCGCGACAGTCCACTAATGAAAAACTGTTTTTT NA TRBV18 once TRBJ1-4
CASSGRAHTDTQYF TGTGCCAGTAGCGGACGAGCGCACACAGATACGCAGTATTTT NA TRBV19 NA TRBJ2-3
CSASETYEQYF TGCAGTGCTAGCGAAACCTACGAGCAGTACTTC NA TRBV20-1 NA TRBJ2-7
CASSPTGGWGYGYTF TGTGCCAGCAGCCCGACAGGGGGCTGGGGCTATGGCTACACCTTC TRBD1 TRBV7-3 NA TRBJ1-2
CASSLRGREQFF TGTGCCAGCAGTTTGAGGGGGCGGGAGCAGTTCTTC TRBD1 TRBV6-5 NA TRBJ2-1
CASSLTSGGGYEQYF TGTGCCAGCAGCCTGACTAGCGGGGGAGGCTACGAGCAGTACTTC TRBD2 TRBV11-2 NA TRBJ2-7
CASSSPEGARGEQYF TGTGCCAGCAGCTCCCCGGAAGGGGCTCGGGGCGAGCAGTACTTC NA TRBV11-3 NA TRBJ2-7
CASSIGTGGPQYF TGTGCCAGTAGTATAGGGACCGGGGGTCCCCAGTACTTC NA TRBV19 NA TRBJ2-5
CASLGNHYNEQFF TGTGCCAGCCTCGGGAACCACTACAATGAGCAGTTCTTC NA TRBV11-2 NA TRBJ2-1
CASSHISSYNSPLHF TGTGCCAGCAGCCACATTTCCTCCTATAATTCACCCCTCCACTTT NA TRBV6-5 NA TRBJ1-6
CASSLETGADNEQFF TGCGCCAGCAGCTTGGAAACAGGGGCGGACAATGAGCAGTTCTTC TRBD1 TRBV5-1 once TRBJ2-1
CASSQGQGPSGDEQFF TGTGCCAGCAGCCAAGGACAGGGGCCTAGTGGAGATGAGCAGTTCTTC TRBD1 TRBV4-2 NA TRBJ2-1
CASSLDDSSNQPQHF TGTGCCAGCAGCTTGGACGACAGTAGCAATCAGCCCCAGCATTTT NA TRBV5-6 NA TRBJ1-5
CASSLGLGDVQYF TGTGCCAGCAGCCTGGGACTAGGGGACGTTCAGTACTTC TRBD2 TRBV2 NA TRBJ2-4
CASSWTSGSAGELFF TGCGCCAGCAGCTGGACTAGCGGGAGTGCCGGGGAGCTGTTTTTT TRBD2 TRBV5-1 NA TRBJ2-2